These 29 T cell receptor beta chains were sequenced from one sample in a study of blood T cells in healthy people across ages. Through a sample-barcoded 5' primer and a J-beta primer mix, a second PCR was run for roughly 7 to 12 cycles. MiXCR, applied by TCRdb to the 5' RACE reads, yields one record per CDR3 protein. The table lists 1.5 million to 2 million distinct CDR3 sequences, around 42% of them singletons. Source material: blood. The receptors derive from a human donor in good health.

The sample holds a few counts of this clonotype. The V call is TRBV7-2, the J call TRBJ2-4; no definite D call. TRBJ2-7 matches the DNA end more closely, so the J call is doubtful. The V gene's germline CDR1 is SGHTA and CDR2 FQGNSA. CDR3 length: 14 amino acids. CDR3 coding DNA: TGTGCCAGCAGCTTAGGACGATCCCCCTACGAGCAGTACTTC. It encodes CASSLGRSPYEQYF.

This chain uses TRBV2 with TRBJ2-3; maybe TRBD1 (7 bases). CDR1 SNHLY and CDR2 FYNNEI come from the germline V gene. The CDR3 is 15 residues long. Trimming took 2 bases from V and 5 from J, leaving 14 bases between them. The CDR3 DNA is TGTGCCAGCAGTGAACTCAGGGGGGCTGGAGATACGCAGTATTTT. Translation gives CASSELRGAGDTQYF.

This clonotype appeared many times. J is TRBJ2-1 and V is TRBV9, with D maybe TRBD2 (6 bases). Trimming left V 4 bases short and J 7 bases short, with 18 bases between. Germline loops: CDR1 SGDLS, CDR2 YYNGEE. This CDR3 region has 15 residues. CDR3 DNA sequence: TGTGCCAGCAGCCCATCAGTGGCGGGGTATAATGAGCAGTTCTTC. Protein sequence: CASSPSVAGYNEQFF.

The chain links TRBV20-1 to TRBJ2-7; D not resolved. The germline CDR1 and CDR2 sequences are DFQATT and SNEGSKA (reference sequence). V was trimmed by 2 bases and J by 0 bases, leaving 11 bases between them. CDR3 length: 14 amino acids. The CDR3 spells CSARLLDGSYEQYF. CDR3 nucleotides: TGCAGTGCTAGACTTCTTGACGGCTCCTACGAGCAGTACTTC.

CDR3 bases: TGCAGTGCTAGATCCTTCCTAACCTACGAGCAGTACTTC. It codes for CSARSFLTYEQYF. This rearrangement joins TRBV20-1 to TRBJ2-7; D remains unclear. V gave up 2 bases and J gave up 2 bases, with 10 bases separating them. The CDR3 has 13 amino acids. Germline V gives CDR1 DFQATT, CDR2 SNEGSKA (reference sequence).

This CDR3 reads CATSSPPGGLGPYNEQYF. The CDR3 bases are TGTGCCACCAGCAGTCCTCCGGGGGGTCTCGGACCCTACAATGAGCAGTACTTC. J is TRBJ2-4 and V is TRBV15; TRBD2 agrees at 7 bases. The CDR3 is 18 residues long. Germline V gene lookup returns CDR1 LNHNV and CDR2 YYDKDF (reference sequence). V shed 3 bases, J shed 13 bases, and the junction held 24 bases outside the gene matches.

J is TRBJ1-6 and V is TRBV15; maybe TRBD1 (6 bases). The CDR3 runs 17 residues. Germline V gives CDR1 LNHNV, CDR2 YYDKDF (reference sequence). Trimming stripped 0 bases from V and 10 bases from J, with 19 bases between. The CDR3 nucleotides are TGTGCCACCAGCAGAGAGGTCACAGGGCTAAACTTGTCACCCCTCCACTTT. Protein product: CATSREVTGLNLSPLHF.

V and J are TRBV28 and TRBJ2-7; TRBD1 matches 11 bases. V lost 7 bases, J lost 2 bases, and 7 bases stayed unmatched. The CDR3 loop spans 15 amino acids. The germline gives CDR1 MDHEN, CDR2 SYDVKM. DNA of the CDR3: TGTGCCAGCAATACCCCGGGACAGGGGGCCTACGAGCAGTACTTC. Amino acids: CASNTPGQGAYEQYF.

V and J are TRBV10-3 and TRBJ1-6; TRBD1 is a possible D gene (5 bases). The V and J ends lost 3 bases and 5 bases respectively, with 11 bases between them. This CDR3 has 15 amino acids. Germline values: CDR1 ENHRY, CDR2 SYGVKD. In nucleotides, the CDR3 is TGTGCCATCAGTGAAGGGGCCCACCATAATTCACCCCTCCACTTT. Translating it yields CAISEGAHHNSPLHF.

The rearrangement joins TRBV18 to TRBJ2-1; D may match TRBD1 or TRBD2 (5 bases each). The CDR3 is made up of 15 amino acids. Trimming left V 3 bases short and J 6 bases short, with 15 bases between. Germline V gene data show CDR1 as KGHSH and CDR2 as LQKENI. The CDR3 sequence is CASSPNRDPTNEQFF. The DNA for the CDR3 is TGTGCCAGCTCACCCAACCGGGACCCAACCAATGAGCAGTTCTTC.

CDR3 region: CASSERQPNQPQHF. The CDR3 bases are TGTGCCAGCAGTGAGCGGCAGCCCAATCAGCCCCAGCATTTT. This sequence joins TRBV6-1 and TRBJ1-5; the D is unclear. The CDR3 runs to 14 residues. V gave up 3 bases and J gave up 3 bases, with 9 bases separating them. The germline V gene encodes CDR1 MNHNS and CDR2 SASEGT.

This chain uses TRBV27 with TRBJ2-2, with D possibly TRBD2 on 6 matching bases. Per the germline V gene, CDR1 is MNHEY and CDR2 is SMNVEV (reference sequence). The CDR3 spans 16 residues. V shed 6 bases and J shed 6 bases, with 20 bases lying between them. The CDR3 region has the DNA TGTGCCAGCAGCCCATGGAGGGACCCCACCTCCGGGGAGCTGTTTTTT. As protein: CASSPWRDPTSGELFF.

The gene calls are TRBV4-1 and TRBJ2-4, with D uncertain. Germline V gene lookup returns CDR1 MGHRA and CDR2 YSYEKL. Trimming shortened V by 4 bases and J by 13 bases, and 14 bases separated the two germline ends. The CDR3 is 12 residues long. DNA of the CDR3: TGCGCCAGCAGCCCTGGGGTCAGCCAGCAGTACTTC. Protein product: CASSPGVSQQYF.

The chain uses TRBV5-1 and TRBJ2-1, with 11 bases matching TRBD2. This CDR3 has 18 amino acids. Germline CDR1 and CDR2: SGHRS and YFSETQ. V was clipped by 2 bases and J by 3 bases; unmatched bases: 10. The DNA of the CDR3 is TGCGCCAGCAGCTTCTACCCTTATAGCGGGGGGGACTACAATGAGCAGTTCTTC. It yields the protein CASSFYPYSGGDYNEQFF.

About this clonotype: One junction end disagrees with the germline gene, perhaps due to a read error. V and J are TRBV11-3 and TRBJ2-3; TRBD1 might be the D (6 bases). The V gene's germline CDR1 is SGHNT and CDR2 YENEEA. The CDR3 extends over 15 amino acids. CDR3 residues: CASSLDQGIADTQYF. CDR3 DNA: TGTGCCAGCAGTTTAGATCAGGGGATCGCAGATACGCAGTATTTT.

In this sample, this clonotype turned up many times. V gene TRBV15 combines with J gene TRBJ1-2, with D uncertain. This CDR3 region has 14 residues. The V end lost 1 base, the J end lost 0 bases, and 6 bases lay between the germline ends. Germline loops: CDR1 LNHNV, CDR2 YYDKDF (reference sequence). This chain's CDR3 is CATSRVGSNYGYTF. The CDR3, as DNA: TGTGCCACCAGCAGAGTGGGGTCTAACTATGGCTACACCTTC.

DNA for the CDR3: TGTGCCAGCAGTTTAGCGCTAAAGGGCGAGCAGTACTTC. This gives the protein CASSLALKGEQYF. The chain joins TRBV12-3 or TRBV12-4 to TRBJ2-7; D is unclear. V was trimmed by 0 bases and J by 6 bases, leaving 9 bases between them. The CDR3 is 13 amino acids.

Comments on this clonotype: An end of the junction differs from the germline gene, which may be a read error. The CDR3 sequence: CACREYDDMNTEAFF. For the CDR3, the DNA is TGTGCCTGCAGAGAGTACGATGACATGAACACTGAAGCTTTCTTT. The chain joins TRBV9 to TRBJ1-1; D not resolved. The CDR3 contains 15 residues. Germline CDR1 SGDLS, CDR2 YYNGEE.

This clonotype came up a few times. The gene calls are TRBV7-9 and TRBJ2-7, with TRBD2 as a possible D gene (6 bases). V was shortened by 4 bases and J by 0 bases, with 13 bases between the two germline ends. The CDR3 is 15 amino acids. CDR1 SEHNR and CDR2 FQNEAQ come from the germline V gene (reference sequence). The DNA of the CDR3 is TGTGCCAGCAGCTACCGACGGGGGACCTCCTACGAGCAGTACTTC. It encodes CASSYRRGTSYEQYF. The full variable domain, rest sourced from reference TRBV7-9 and TRBJ2-7, is DTGVSQNPRHKITKRGQNVTFRCDPISEHNRLYWYRQTLGQGPEFLTYFQNEAQLEKSRLLSDRFSAERPKGSFSTLEIQRTEQGDSAMYLCASSYRRGTSYEQYFGPGTRLTVT.

CDR3 DNA sequence: TGCAGTGCTTCCTTTGGTCCGGGGGCGCGAAATGAGCAGTTCTTC. This sequence encodes CSASFGPGARNEQFF. V gene TRBV20-1 combines with J gene TRBJ2-1, with D perhaps matching TRBD1 or TRBD2 (6 bases each). The CDR3 extends over 15 amino acids. The germline V and J ends were trimmed by 5 bases and 7 bases, with 21 bases remaining between them. From germline, CDR1 is DFQATT and CDR2 SNEGSKA (reference sequence).

This clonotype was counted a few times. This sequence joins TRBV20-1 and TRBJ2-1; D unresolved. Per the germline V gene, CDR1 is DFQATT and CDR2 is SNEGSKA (reference sequence). The CDR3 consists of 16 residues. Trimming removed 5 bases at V and 0 bases at J, with 17 bases between. CDR3 DNA sequence: TGCAGTGCTCCCACCCTATACCCTACCTCCTACAATGAGCAGTTCTTC. Translated, it gives CSAPTLYPTSYNEQFF.

This chain connects TRBV27 to TRBJ2-7; D perhaps matches TRBD1 (5 bases). With the DNA end fitting TRBJ2-5 better, the J assignment may be wrong. The CDR3 spans 14 residues. The germline V gene encodes CDR1 MNHEY and CDR2 SMNVEV (reference sequence). DNA for the CDR3: TGTGCCAGCAGCCTCACAGGCTGGCGGGAGACCCAGTACTTC. It codes for CASSLTGWRETQYF.

A few counts support this clonotype. This chain connects TRBV12-3 or TRBV12-4 to TRBJ2-1; D is unclear. CDR3 size: 15 residues. Trimming left V 4 bases short and J 8 bases short, with 18 bases between. The CDR3 DNA reads TGTGCCAGCAGTTCGTATCAGTATATAGTCGATGAGCAGTTCTTC. It yields the protein CASSSYQYIVDEQFF.

The chain couples TRBV28 to TRBJ2-3; weak D call: TRBD2 (6 bases). The CDR3 length is 12 residues. Deletions cut 11 bases from V and 7 bases from J, with 16 bases between. CDR1 is MDHEN and CDR2 is SYDVKM in the germline V gene. The CDR3 is CAGATSSYTQYF. The CDR3 nucleotides read TGTGCCGGGGCAACTAGCTCCTATACGCAGTATTTT. Full variable domain (outside the CDR3, taken from reference TRBV28 and TRBJ2-3): DVKVTQSSRYLVKRTGEKVFLECVQDMDHENMFWYRQDPGLGLRLIYFSYDVKMKEKGDIPEGYSVSREKKERFSLILESASTNQTSMYLCAGATSSYTQYFGPGTRLTVL.

The V and J genes are TRBV6-6 and TRBJ2-7, with no clear D. The germline CDR1 and CDR2 sequences are MNHNY and SVGAGI (reference sequence). The CDR3 has 13 residues. With 7 bases removed from V and 1 base from J, the gap between germline ends came to 11 bases. Here the CDR3 DNA reads TGTGCCAGCACCTTACACAGTTCCTACGAGCAGTACTTC. Its translation is CASTLHSSYEQYF.

The CDR3 nucleotides are TGTGCCAGCAGTTTGGGCAGGGGATCACACAATGAGCAGTTCTTC. Its protein product is CASSLGRGSHNEQFF. The chain combines TRBV27 with TRBJ2-1; D might be TRBD1 (6 bases). Germline-derived CDR1 and CDR2 are MNHEY and SMNVEV (reference sequence). There are 15 residues in the CDR3. The V and J ends lost 3 bases and 5 bases respectively, with 14 bases between them.

This chain connects TRBV28 to TRBJ1-1, with D perhaps TRBD1 (5 bases). Germline values: CDR1 MDHEN, CDR2 SYDVKM. V dropped 11 bases and J dropped 1 base, with 14 bases sitting between them. This CDR3 region has 13 residues. CDR3 sequence (DNA): TGTGCCGGAATGGGGGTTCCGAACACTGAAGCTTTCTTT. It is translated as CAGMGVPNTEAFF.

At least ten counts were recorded for this clonotype. The chain couples TRBV11-2 to TRBJ2-3; D is unclear. Trimming left V 7 bases short and J 0 bases short, with 5 bases between. This CDR3 region has 12 residues. The germline V gene encodes CDR1 SGHAT and CDR2 FQNNGV. In nucleotides, the CDR3 is TGTGCCAGCATTGGAAGCACAGATACGCAGTATTTT. Translation gives CASIGSTDTQYF.

This chain joins TRBV29-1 and TRBJ2-1, with D perhaps TRBD1 (6 bases). Germline assignment: CDR1 SQVTM and CDR2 ANQGSEA. V was cut by 5 bases and J by 6 bases, with 20 bases left in between. This CDR3 has 15 residues. The CDR3 region has the DNA TGCAGCGTTACCAACCAAGACAGGTCTGGCAATGAGCAGTTCTTC. It encodes CSVTNQDRSGNEQFF.